This T cell receptor (beta chain) is drawn from a study of shared clonotypes between healthy human individuals. Study overall: Used for every donor were three CD4 naive, three CD4 memory, two CD8 naive and one CD8 memory plate.

A word on this clone: What it binds is not known.

Study outcomes and limitations: Estimated clonotype richness was generally higher in naive than memory subsets. Sampling included only blood; tissue repertoires likely differ.

Sequencing used immunoSEQ multiplex PCR; TCRdb keeps in-frame clones, though not all of them. The data hold about 1.1 million clones, with approximately 80% observed a single time. This CDR3 is built from 14 residues. Germline V lookup: CDR1 KGHSH, CDR2 LQKENI. V gave up 1 base and J gave up 8 bases; unmatched junction bases: 4. Study donors comprised healthy, HIV-negative adults devoid of recent acute infection or vaccination. The sequencing sample was made of memory CD4+ T cells from PBMCs. Subset indicated: CD45RA-negative fraction. This TCR was recovered from a man between 18 and 35 years old in good health. Some clones in this sample may be carry-over from other donors' samples. The chain joins TRBV18 to TRBJ1-2; 10 bases map to TRBD1. CDR3 in DNA: TGTGCCAGCTCACCACTCGGGACAGGGGAAGGCTACACCTTC. This gives the protein CASSPLGTGEGYTF.